One T cell receptor beta chain is described in this entry. Its target antigen remains unknown. Base-call qualities are not available, and no considerably larger clone is one nucleotide away. Other nucleotide sequences from this sample produce the same CDR3. The entry originates in a study of blood T cell repertoires in COVID-19 (TCRdb year 2020). In the study overall: Samples from collaborators originated in the United States, Italy and Spain and spanned both the acute and convalescent phases of COVID-19. The material from the prospective study consisted of cDNA or gDNA derived from T cells, B-cell-depleted T cells, or PBMCs. Subjects who had been exposed to COVID-19, were actively infected with it, or had recovered from it provided the deeply sampled blood TCRbeta repertoires that made up the dataset. A freely available public database, intended as a resource for researchers studying the immune response to SARS-CoV-2, is where the repertoires were released. Samples were obtained from the ongoing ImmuneRACE study (first 160 participants) and from about 1,300 subjects provided by 6 global collaborators. A de-identified subject ID, COVID-19 status, age in years and sex were almost always included in the sample metadata. HLA class I and class II types, where available, came from metadata supplied by the sample provider rather than from assay-based typing. The study at large found these results: The quantity of clinical and demographic metadata differed by source and by participant and was supplied without curation.

In the prospective study, participants were roughly 18 to 90 years old, resided in about two dozen geographic areas of the United States, and were enrolled through a virtual design. In the prospective study, cohorts were assigned on the basis of participant-reported clinical history obtained from a screening survey and a study questionnaire. Recovered participants in ImmuneRACE Cohort 3 were defined by two consecutive negative NP/OP PCR tests, clearance by a healthcare professional, or resolution of symptoms. In the prospective study, mobile phlebotomists collected whole blood, serum and a nasopharyngeal or oropharyngeal swab from each participant. Over a roughly 2-month period, participants in the prospective study had the option of providing additional blood draws and questionnaires. Prospective study blood samples were shipped either frozen or at room temperature before DNA extraction. The germline V and J ends show losses of 1 base and 5 bases respectively, and no gene match explains 1 base of the junction. Per the germline V gene, SGHTA is the CDR1 and FQGNSA is the CDR2. Inclusive of the bounding cysteine and phenylalanine, the CDR3 is 13 residues long. Left in the record is the CDR3 DNA by itself, 39 bases read in frame from the first base.

The immunoSEQ Assay, a bias-controlled multiplex PCR, was used to amplify TCRbeta CDR3 regions from genomic DNA. Processing in the source paper ran as follows. Nucleated cell counts per sample were estimated from amplification of reference gene primers within the assay. Sequence reads were collapsed and filtered to measure the absolute abundance of every unique TCRbeta CDR3 rearrangement. For each sample, productive Simpson clonality was calculated by taking the square root of Simpson's diversity index across productive rearrangements. Drawn from immuneACCESS, this table holds only the in-frame rearrangements with V and J called that TCRdb kept. Clones are partly lost; checked studies trace under half to an unresolved V gene and leave the rest unexplained. V and J calls and clone size come straight from that table; D and trimming were deduced from the DNA. In this sample the table shows 250,000 to 350,000 clones, nearly 90% of which occur a single time. Of the sample, approximately 5.2% falls within the top ten clones.

Material for sequencing was PBMCs or T cells enriched from blood (not recorded which). The sequence links TRBV7-2 to TRBJ1-2; TRBD1 aligns with 7 central bases. The receptor was isolated from a woman aged 30 to 39 who had recovered from COVID-19. The DNA is TGTGCCAGCAGCTTAGACAGGGGATATGGCTACACCTTC. Translated, this is CASSLDRGYGYTF.